This T cell receptor beta chain was observed in a study of T cell clonotyping in hematopoietic cell transplantation. Time point denoted: recipient sample about 28 days before transplant, after cytoreduction. Generated by immunoSEQ multiplex PCR, the TCRdb table keeps only in-frame clones and is missing some. The data show roughly 80,000 clones, about 95% seen once. This CDR3 spans 15 amino acids. With 3 bases removed from V and 4 bases from J, the gap between germline ends came to 16 bases. Germline V CDR1 and CDR2: SNHLY, FYNNEI. This chain connects TRBV2 to TRBJ2-7; the D gene is possibly TRBD2 (5 bases). The clonotype originates from a woman between 50 and 59 years old with acute myeloid leukemia. Some clones in this sample may be carry-over from other donors' samples. Here the sequenced sample was peripheral blood mononuclear cells, taken before stem cell transplant. Written as DNA, the CDR3 is TGTGCCAGCAGTGAGGAGGACGGGTCCCCGTACGAGCAGTACTTC. It translates to CASSEEDGSPYEQYF.